Given below is one TCR beta chain in context. What this receptor recognizes is not known. Base qualities are not provided; no much larger clone lies one nucleotide away. The method was the immunoSEQ multiplex PCR assay. A mixture of 60 forward primers for TCR Vbeta segments and 13 reverse primers for TCR Jbeta segments was used in the multiplex PCR. The CDR3 region of rearranged TCR beta genes was amplified from genomic DNA with a multiplex PCR assay. On the Illumina HiSeq System, the amplified TCR beta libraries were sequenced as 87-base-pair reads. The paper's data handling went like this. A later analysis tallied around 87 million unique TCR beta chains across the roughly 610 repertoires, and approximately 12 million of those chains were shared by two or more donors. To remove PCR and sequencing errors, raw reads were error-corrected and collapsed into unique sequences using a nearest-neighbor algorithm that merged closely related sequences. To assign V, D and J gene segments, CDR3 sequences were aligned to IMGT reference sequences. For a sequence to be retained, a match of at least six nucleotides was required to both a V gene segment and a J gene segment. A rearrangement was called productive if the CDR3 had no stop codons and remained in frame with V and J, and every other rearrangement was called non-productive. Following IMGT convention, CDR3 was defined as the stretch from the second conserved V-encoded cysteine to the conserved J-encoded phenylalanine. In an earlier analysis of just under 600 of the donors, sequences lacking an unambiguous match to a single V gene segment were excluded. In an earlier analysis of about 590 of the donors, a V segment was called functional when productive rearrangements were above 56.7%, and segregating when the standard deviation between donors exceeded 5%. A statistical classification framework was built for diagnosing cytomegalovirus status from the catalog of TCR beta chain sequences. A later analysis assigned V and J genes by comparing TCR nucleotide sequences with IMGT/GENE-DB human TR gene sequences. Using the TCRdist pipeline, a later analysis assigned CDR3 sequences along with most-parsimonious VDJ recombination scenarios. A later analysis defined each TCR beta chain by its CDR3 amino acid sequence plus V-gene family, and excluded reads lacking a unique V-gene family. As a way to deal with suspected cross-contamination and a sequencing artifact, a later analysis dropped approximately 570 nucleotide sequences that were highly shared and had low generation probability. In a later analysis, a clonal expansion index for each public chain was calculated from normalized within-repertoire ranks of inferred template counts. In a later analysis, generation probabilities were computed with a VDJ recombination model fitted to out-of-frame rearrangements, and the resulting probabilities were checked against IGoR. In a later analysis, hypergeometric tests were used to score TCR-TCR, TCR-HLA and TCR-CMV co-occurrence, with a repertoire-size bias correction applied to TCR pairs. A later analysis estimated false discovery rates by permuting HLA or CMV assignments 20 times. A later analysis grouped co-occurring TCRs with DBSCAN, adding TCRdist sequence similarity when clustering within HLA-allele-positive subsets. For co-occurrence clustering, repertoires with fewer than 30,000 or more than 120,000 public chains were excluded, along with roughly 5 repertoires with anomalous nucleotide sharing. TCRdb retrieved this table from immuneACCESS and kept in-frame rearrangements only. Not all clones are present; in checked studies, unresolved V genes account for under half, and no reason is known for the remainder. The V and J calls and clone size were taken over from that table, and D and trimming were inferred from the DNA. The sample table shows about 180,000 clones, and roughly 80% are seen once. The ten largest clones capture more than 0.45% of the sample.

This entry is derived from a study of cytomegalovirus exposure and HLA in healthy donors (TCRdb year 2017). A note on the overall study: In an earlier analysis of some 610 of the donors, around 300 Gb of sequence data and just under 120 million unique TCR beta sequences from about 190 million T cells were reported. An early release that covered 640 HLA-typed donors contained approximately 300 gigabases of sequencing data and some 87 million unique TCR sequences. Class I and class II HLA loci were covered by the typing at four-digit resolution. All discovery cohort repertoires had been generated using a single sequencing platform. Rather than using new phenotypic data, the later analysis identified candidate immune exposures from TCR beta sequences and from how often those sequences occurred across donors. In a later analysis, previously published TCR beta repertoires from 550 to 750 donors were re-analyzed and high-resolution HLA genotyping was added so that TCR occurrence patterns could be studied. Donor age, sex, ethnicity and CMV serostatus were collected together with the repertoire data. The number of donors typed differed by locus, with 629-630 for A, B, C, DRB1 and DQB1, about 500 for DQA1, over 600 for DPA1, and some 470 for DPB1. Roughly five DR-DQ haplotypes were handled as single units for association and clustering because linkage in the cohort was strong. The study was designed to test whether signatures of past pathogen exposure could be identified by cataloging public T cell receptors. Across approximately 420 genotyped donors of the cohort, an average of about 200,000 unique TCR beta nucleotide sequences per donor were sequenced, and roughly 18% of those sequences were non-productive. Of the roughly 420 genotyped donors, 65% to 90% were placed in the genetic ancestry cluster associated with self-reported Caucasian donors. In an earlier analysis of 500 to 650 of the donors, high-throughput TCR beta sequencing was used to judge whether each TCR beta V gene segment behaved as functional or pseudogenic. Genome-wide SNP genotypes for about three fifths of the roughly 670 donors were used in a later genetic analysis, which treated that subset as a discovery cohort. Along with the roughly 610-subject first cohort, a separate validation cohort of some 130 different subjects was used. The study profiled the T cell repertoires of hundreds of subjects by immunosequencing and related them to cytomegalovirus serostatus. To predict cytomegalovirus infection status, the study combined high-throughput TCR immunosequencing, statistical association of individual TCRs with disease status, and machine learning. Beyond this particular receptor, the publication reports: According to a later genetic analysis, donors in an Asian-associated ancestry cluster had fewer N-insertions in productive TCRs than the approximately 630-donor mean. An earlier analysis of roughly 570 of the donors showed that most TCR beta V segments appeared in productive rearrangements either about 90% or about 30% of the time, which broadly matched IMGT annotations. In a later analysis, several top co-occurrence clusters were reported to appear linked to parvovirus B19, influenza, CMV and Epstein-Barr virus. A later analysis found that HLA-associated TCR beta chains were more clonally expanded and had lower generation probabilities than equally common non-associated chains. The earlier analysis of some 540 of the donors excluded 15 to 20 rarely observed V segments, including chromosome 9 orphons, because counts were too low. Linkage disequilibrium might explain the correlated functional status among segregating V segments, but an unknown experimental factor could not be ruled out. Cytomegalovirus status was reported to be diagnosed by the classifier with high specificity and sensitivity in both the original and validation cohorts. Specific HLA alleles were associated with 15,000 to 20,000 TCR beta sequences at a false discovery rate of 0.05 in a later analysis. HLA typing was unavailable for some donors at each locus, so association tests used only the typed subset. Strong co-occurrence of HLA alleles, especially DR and DQ, made assigning TCR associations to individual alleles difficult. CMV serostatus was the only immune exposure information available for the cohort. A further reported finding was that TCR beta sequences accurately predicted the HLA-A and HLA-B alleles for most subjects in the first cohort. Most TCR sequences were seen in very few donors, while some public TCRs were found in many individuals. Three of the identified cytomegalovirus-associated TCR beta chains were confirmed in vitro to be specific for cytomegalovirus antigens. The sequencing pipeline was judged likely to have produced a cluster of highly shared sequence variants as a technical artifact. The authors suggested that the approach could potentially be generalized to other disease states and immunological phenotypes. In this cohort, only TCR beta chains were sequenced, and detectable features were limited by the absence of alpha or paired-chain data. According to a later analysis, most CMV-associated TCR beta chains appeared to be HLA-restricted, and the HLA associations seemed to be driven largely by CMV exposure. V-gene and J-gene trimming of TCR beta chains was associated with a missense DCLRE1C variant in a later genetic analysis, and the association was replicated in an independent cohort. Roughly uniform sequencing depth across donors was assumed in presence/absence analyses, although this assumption may not hold. According to a later analysis, TCR association rates differed among HLA loci, with DRB1 alleles showing the most associated TCRs and HLA-C alleles showing the fewest. A total of fewer than 200 TCR beta chains were listed by the study as associated with cytomegalovirus.

The cohort consisted of 600 to 750 healthy bone marrow donors. At the time of sampling, all cohort members were nominally healthy, though unrecorded immune exposures were likely present. The donor was CMV seronegative and was included in the group of about 350 seronegative cohort members. Each donor provided a peripheral blood sample, and peripheral blood mononuclear cells were used for TCR beta sequencing. Genomic DNA extraction from the blood cell samples was performed with the Qiagen DNeasy Blood Extraction Kit. This clonotype was obtained from a woman in her 50s in good health and CMV-seronegative. Sequenced sample: PBMCs.

The DNA is TGTGCCAGCAGTGAATCGGTTGGCACCGGGGAGCTGTTTTTT. Its protein product is CASSESVGTGELFF. The V and J genes are TRBV2 and TRBJ2-2, with an unclear D gene assignment. From the germline V gene, CDR1 is SNHLY and CDR2 is FYNNEI. The CDR3 goes from the cysteine to the phenylalanine over 14 residues. The read is trimmed to its CDR3 DNA, 42 bases read in frame from base 1. V gives up 2 bases and J gives up 4 bases, and the segment between their germline ends measures 8 bases.